This T cell receptor (beta chain) came from a study of persistence of HIV-infected CD4 T cells. Study summary: Suppressive ART had lasted a median of about 8 years.

Regarding this clone: Its target is unknown.

V lost 5 bases and J 4 bases, leaving 17 bases between the germline ends. The CDR3 has 16 residues. Germline-derived CDR1 and CDR2 are SGHTA and FQGNSA. Study-level points and caveats: Proviral oligoclonality tracked with TCR oligoclonality within the same sorted cells.

Cells were stimulated with CMV-infected fibroblast lysates at 10 ug/mL. CD40L-negative CD69-negative CD45RO-high memory CD4+ T cells were sorted as populations depleted of antigen-responding cells. For around 20 hours, CD8-depleted PBMCs received anti-CD28/CD49d costimulation, a CD40-blocking antibody and enfuvirtide. The immunoSEQ assay was version 4, run in survey mode. Template was genomic DNA at roughly 9.6 ng/uL, with up to roughly 1 ug used per sample. The table came from immunoSEQ multiplex PCR; TCRdb's copy has only in-frame clones and leaves some out. The top ten clones hold approximately 1.6% of a sample with more than 30,000 clones, around 80% of them seen once.

Specimen: CD4+ T cells sorted from PBMCs after roughly 18-hour stimulation, collected from a patient who received antiretroviral therapy. The clonotype comes from an adult man with HIV who was CMV-seropositive. The rearrangement joins TRBV7-2 to TRBJ2-2, with D unclear. This CDR3 reads CASSPDRPRITGELFF. The CDR3 DNA is TGTGCCAGCAGCCCCGATCGCCCCAGGATCACCGGGGAGCTGTTTTTT.